Shown below are 24 T cell receptor beta chains from a single sample sequenced in a study of T-cell memory formation after mild COVID-19. MiXCR was run by TCRdb on the 5' RACE reads, yielding one entry per CDR3 protein. In the table there are approximately 65,000 distinct CDR3 sequences, about a sixth of which are singletons. Material for sequencing was PBMCs or a T cell subset sorted from them (not recorded which). The receptors here all came from an adult woman who had mild COVID-19 (a few samples of this study predate the infection). Cell type and time point are not known.

This clonotype was found a few times. The V gene is TRBV20-1, the J gene TRBJ2-2; the D gene could be TRBD1 or TRBD2 (7 bases each). The V end lost 3 bases, the J end lost 6 bases, and 17 bases lay between the germline ends. The CDR3 covers 15 residues. Germline V gene sequence: CDR1 DFQATT, CDR2 SNEGSKA (reference sequence). CDR3 amino acids: CSASGGRRGPGELFF. CDR3 nucleotide sequence: TGCAGTGCTAGCGGGGGGCGAAGGGGGCCCGGGGAGCTGTTTTTT.

The rearrangement links TRBV7-9 to TRBJ2-5, with D unresolved. This CDR3 contains 15 residues. Trimming removed 5 bases at V and 2 bases at J, with 15 bases between. Per the germline V gene, CDR1 is SEHNR and CDR2 is FQNEAQ (reference sequence). The CDR3 sequence: CASSLTHQIQETQYF. The DNA of the CDR3 is TGTGCCAGCAGCCTCACGCATCAAATACAAGAGACCCAGTACTTC.

This clonotype was picked up a small number of times. The V and J genes are TRBV4-2 and TRBJ2-7; the match to TRBD2 covers 8 bases. Germline CDR1 LGHNA, CDR2 YNFKEQ. J gave up 4 bases and V 4 bases, and 12 bases lay outside the gene matches. The CDR3 runs to 16 residues. CDR3 nucleotide sequence: TGTGCCAGCAGCCCGGACCCGGGACTAGTGCTATACGAGCAGTACTTC. Translated, it gives CASSPDPGLVLYEQYF.

This clonotype has a handful of counts. The gene calls are TRBV15 and TRBJ2-5, with D uncertain. The CDR3 has 15 residues. V was pared by 7 bases and J by 3 bases, with 18 bases between. Germline V CDR1 and CDR2: LNHNV, YYDKDF (reference sequence). CDR3 DNA: TGTGCCACCACCTCCGTAGAGGCAGGAGAAGAGACCCAGTACTTC. Protein product: CATTSVEAGEETQYF.

This clonotype was seen a handful of times. V and J are TRBV9 and TRBJ2-7; 9 positions match TRBD2. With 0 bases clipped from V and 8 bases from J, the junction kept 6 bases outside the gene matches. From germline, CDR1 is SGDLS and CDR2 YYNGEE. This CDR3 region has 14 residues. The CDR3 nucleotides are TGTGCCAGCAGCGTAGAAGCGGGGGGCCCTAAGCAGTACTTC. Its translation is CASSVEAGGPKQYF.

V usage is TRBV2 and J usage is TRBJ2-2; D possibly uses TRBD1 or TRBD2 (5 bases each). Germline CDR1 is SNHLY and CDR2 is FYNNEI. The CDR3 sequence is 16 residues long. Deletions cut 4 bases from V and 0 bases from J, with 12 bases between. This chain's CDR3 is CASSGSVGANTGELFF. The CDR3 DNA follows: TGTGCCAGCAGTGGGTCCGTGGGGGCGAACACCGGGGAGCTGTTTTTT.

This clonotype has a count of ten or more. V is TRBV7-3 and J is TRBJ2-1, with 10 bases matching TRBD2. After removal of 5 bases from V and 4 bases from J, the junction contained 5 bases not matched to a gene. The CDR3 is 15 amino acids. Germline CDR1 and CDR2: SGHTA and FQGTGA. The CDR3 region is CASSPGTSAYNEQFF. The CDR3 bases are TGTGCCAGCAGCCCAGGGACTAGCGCTTACAATGAGCAGTTCTTC.

This clonotype appeared many times. The CDR3, as DNA: TGCAGCGTTGAGGACCGGTACACCGGGGAGCTGTTTTTT. Its protein is CSVEDRYTGELFF. V gene TRBV29-1 combines with J gene TRBJ2-2; no firm D call. Trimming removed 3 bases at V and 3 bases at J, with 8 bases between. This CDR3 has 13 residues. CDR1 SQVTM and CDR2 ANQGSEA come from the germline V gene.

In this sample, this clonotype turned up many times. The chain recombines TRBV12-3 or TRBV12-4 with TRBJ2-1, with TRBD2 as a possible D gene (6 bases). V dropped 3 bases and J dropped 7 bases, with 16 bases sitting between them. This CDR3 spans 15 amino acids. Written as DNA, the CDR3 is TGTGCCAGCAGTTTCCCCTGGACTACACCTAATGAGCAGTTCTTC. It translates to CASSFPWTTPNEQFF.

This clonotype was counted once. The chain combines TRBV12-3 or TRBV12-4 with TRBJ2-1; tentative D call: TRBD2 (6 bases). The germline V and J ends were trimmed by 4 bases and 5 bases, with 12 bases remaining between them. This CDR3 has 14 residues. This CDR3 reads CASSYYGGDNEQFF. Written as DNA, the CDR3 is TGTGCCAGCAGTTATTACGGGGGAGACAATGAGCAGTTCTTC.

The chain employs TRBV15 and TRBJ2-7, with unresolved D. CDR1 LNHNV and CDR2 YYDKDF come from the germline V gene (reference sequence). Deletions cut 0 bases from V and 0 bases from J, with 12 bases between. The CDR3 has 16 residues. The CDR3 coding sequence is TGTGCCACCAGCAGAGAACGTGCGACGAGCTCCTACGAGCAGTACTTC. Translation: CATSRERATSSYEQYF.

This clonotype was found many times. V usage is TRBV4-2 and J usage is TRBJ1-1; 7 nucleotides line up with TRBD1. J lost 0 bases, V lost 5 bases, and 3 bases had no gene match. CDR1 is LGHNA and CDR2 is YNFKEQ in the germline V gene. The CDR3 spans 14 residues. The CDR3 reads CASSEGQLNTEAFF. The CDR3 DNA follows: TGTGCCAGCAGCGAGGGACAGCTGAACACTGAAGCTTTCTTT.

The genes are TRBV6-5 and TRBJ2-3; 7 bases map to TRBD1. This CDR3 spans 13 amino acids. The V gene's germline CDR1 is MNHEY and CDR2 SVGAGI. V was pared by 8 bases and J by 3 bases, with 5 bases of the junction left unmatched. The CDR3 DNA is TGTGCCAGCTCCGACAGGGAGACAGATACGCAGTATTTT. It specifies CASSDRETDTQYF.

The gene calls are TRBV5-6 and TRBJ2-7; 7 bases agree with TRBD2. CDR3 length: 13 residues. V shed 3 bases, J shed 7 bases, and the junction held 7 bases outside the gene matches. Germline CDR1 SGHDT, CDR2 YYEEEE. The CDR3 loop reads CASSSGAGKEQYF. The CDR3 coding sequence is TGTGCCAGCAGCTCCGGAGCGGGGAAGGAGCAGTACTTC.

This clonotype has more than one count but fewer than ten. The CDR3 protein is CASSFQLAGGYNEQFF. The CDR3 coding sequence is TGTGCCAGCAGCTTCCAACTAGCGGGAGGGTACAATGAGCAGTTCTTC. The V and J genes are TRBV11-2 and TRBJ2-1; 13 bases align to TRBD2. CDR1 SGHAT and CDR2 FQNNGV come from the germline V gene. There are 16 residues in the CDR3. V shed 3 bases and J 4 bases; nucleotides not matched to a gene: 3.

On this clonotype itself: At one of its ends the junction is not consistent with the germline gene, which may arise from a read error. This chain joins TRBV6-6 and TRBJ2-3, with TRBD2 as a possible D gene (7 bases). CDR1 is MNHNY, CDR2 SVGAGI, per germline (reference sequence). The CDR3 extends over 16 amino acids. The CDR3 spells CASSNSWEGGTDTQYF. Written as DNA, the CDR3 is TGTGCCAGCAGTAACTCCTGGGAGGGGGGCACAGATACGCAGTATTTT.

This clonotype was seen a few times. The V call is TRBV24-1, the J call TRBJ2-1; 7 bases agree with TRBD2. CDR3 length equals 15 residues. Germline V CDR1 and CDR2: KGHDR, SFDVKD. The ends lost 6 bases at V and 3 bases at J; junction bases unmatched: 7. The CDR3 DNA reads TGTGCCACCAGTCGACCCGGGAGGAACTACAATGAGCAGTTCTTC. It encodes CATSRPGRNYNEQFF.

This clonotype has more than one count but fewer than ten. The J gene is TRBJ2-7, the V gene TRBV4-3; TRBD2 agrees at 12 bases. The germline V gene has CDR1 LGHNA and CDR2 YSLEER. The V segment lost 4 bases and the J segment 2 bases; nucleotides outside the gene matches: 3. The CDR3 length is 15 residues. The DNA for the CDR3 is TGCGCCAGCAGCCTTGGACTAGCGGGAACCTACGAGCAGTACTTC. Its translation: CASSLGLAGTYEQYF.

The J gene is TRBJ2-7, the V gene TRBV9, with D hard to call. With 0 bases removed from V and 5 bases from J, the gap between germline ends came to 12 bases. The CDR3 sequence is 14 residues long. Germline V gene lookup returns CDR1 SGDLS and CDR2 YYNGEE. In DNA, the CDR3 is TGTGCCAGCAGCGTAGCGGTGGGCAGTGACGAGCAGTACTTC. It encodes CASSVAVGSDEQYF. The whole variable domain, filled in from reference TRBV9 and TRBJ2-7, reads DSGVTQTPKHLITATGQRVTLRCSPRSGDLSVYWYQQSLDQGLQFLIQYYNGEERAKGNILERFSAQQFPDLHSELNLSSLELGDSALYFCASSVAVGSDEQYFGPGTRLTVT.

By sample fraction, this clonotype is medium-sized. The chain couples TRBV7-2 to TRBJ2-1; the D is unclear. This CDR3 has 15 residues. CDR1 is SGHTA, CDR2 FQGNSA, per germline. Trimming pared 1 base from V and 5 bases from J, leaving 12 bases between. The CDR3 DNA is TGTGCCAGCAGCTTAGTTGGCGGAAACGACAATGAGCAGTTCTTC. Encoded protein: CASSLVGGNDNEQFF. The full variable domain, in which reference TRBV7-2 and TRBJ2-1 provide the parts outside the CDR3, is GAGVSQSPSNKVTEKGKDVELRCDPISGHTALYWYRQSLGQGLEFLIYFQGNSAPDKSGLPSDRFSAERTGGSVSTLTIQRTQQEDSAVYLCASSLVGGNDNEQFFGPGTRLTVL.

This clonotype occurred a few times. The chain joins TRBV24-1 to TRBJ2-3, with D possibly matching TRBD2 (6 bases). The CDR3 totals 18 residues. Germline CDR1 reads KGHDR; CDR2 reads SFDVKD. V gave up 0 bases and J gave up 5 bases, with 20 bases separating them. The CDR3 loop is CATSDLVAPEGEEDTQYF. The CDR3 DNA follows: TGTGCCACCAGTGATTTGGTAGCGCCGGAGGGCGAAGAAGATACGCAGTATTTT.

The chain combines TRBV20-1 with TRBJ1-1; D perhaps matches TRBD1 (5 bases). V was cut by 1 base and J by 2 bases, with 8 bases left in between. This CDR3 region has 13 residues. CDR1 DFQATT and CDR2 SNEGSKA come from the germline V gene (reference sequence). CDR3 bases: TGCAGTGCTAGAGGACAGCTAAACACTGAAGCTTTCTTT. This encodes CSARGQLNTEAFF.

This clonotype was detected a few times. CDR3 sequence reads: CASSYEGRYEQFF. The CDR3 bases are TGTGCCAGCAGTTACGAGGGTCGGTATGAGCAGTTCTTC. J is TRBJ2-1 and V is TRBV6-5; weak D call: TRBD2 (5 bases). The CDR3 is made up of 13 amino acids. The V end lost 2 bases, the J end lost 8 bases, and 10 bases lay between the germline ends. Germline CDR1 MNHEY, CDR2 SVGAGI.

The CDR3 nucleotides read TGTGCCAGCTCCCACTGGACAGGGTCAAACGAGCAGTACTTC. It translates to CASSHWTGSNEQYF. The chain couples TRBV5-5 to TRBJ2-7; 8 nucleotides match TRBD1. Germline loops: CDR1 SGHKS, CDR2 YYEKEE (reference sequence). The length of the CDR3 is 14 residues. V was pared by 7 bases and J by 5 bases, with 11 bases of the junction left unmatched.